These 20 T cell receptor beta chains originate from one sample sequenced in a study of shared clonotypes between healthy human individuals. The repertoire was sequenced with immunoSEQ multiplex PCR; TCRdb's copy has only in-frame clones and lacks some. The sample carries a few million clones, approximately 95% recorded once. The specimen sequenced was naive CD4+ T cells from PBMCs. Subset of the sample: CD45RA+ positively selected. These receptors originate from a man younger than 35 in good health. Some clones in this sample may be carry-over from other donors' samples.

A remark on this clone: This may be a read error, as it is one base from a much larger clone. This sample includes further DNA sequences coding for the same CDR3. CDR3 sequence (DNA): TGTGCCAGCAGAGCCACGAACACCGGGGAGCTGTTTTTT. Translation gives CASRATNTGELFF. The V and J genes are TRBV6-5 and TRBJ2-2; D is undetermined. The CDR3 contains 13 residues. Germline V lookup: CDR1 MNHEY, CDR2 SVGAGI. The V gene lost 6 bases and the J gene lost 0 bases, with 5 bases spanning the gap.

This clone has just one count. V gene TRBV6-6 combines with J gene TRBJ2-1, with 8 nucleotides matching TRBD2. Germline assignment: CDR1 MNHNY and CDR2 SVGAGI (reference sequence). V gave up 9 bases and J gave up 10 bases; unmatched junction bases: 11. CDR3 length: 13 residues. This CDR3 is CASRREGLQEQFF. The CDR3 DNA reads as TGTGCCAGTAGACGGGAGGGCCTCCAGGAGCAGTTCTTC.

V usage is TRBV28 and J usage is TRBJ2-7, with D tentatively TRBD2 (5 bases). The CDR3 is 18 amino acids. The germline V gene encodes CDR1 MDHEN and CDR2 SYDVKM. V was cut by 1 base and J by 2 bases, with 21 bases left in between. CDR3 sequence (DNA): TGTGCCAGCAGTTTATCTATGGACTTAAAACCCTTGACCTACGAGCAGTACTTC. This codes for CASSLSMDLKPLTYEQYF.

A remark on this clone: At the DNA level, this CDR3 is encoded by other sequences in the same sample as well. The chain has TRBV18 and TRBJ2-5; the match to TRBD2 covers 8 bases. V lost 4 bases and J lost 2; bases outside the gene matches: 6. The CDR3 runs to 15 residues. Germline V gene data show CDR1 as KGHSH and CDR2 as LQKENI. This CDR3 is CASSRATGGQETQYF. Written as DNA, the CDR3 is TGTGCCAGCTCACGCGCGACGGGGGGGCAAGAGACCCAGTACTTC.

The chain recombines TRBV5-4 with TRBJ2-5; 8 bases agree with TRBD1. The germline V gene encodes CDR1 SGHNT and CDR2 YYREEE (reference sequence). The CDR3 length is 16 residues. V lost 4 bases, J lost 5 bases, and 13 bases stayed unmatched. CDR3 sequence reads: CASSTQTGGWGETQYF. CDR3 coding DNA: TGTGCCAGCAGCACTCAAACAGGGGGATGGGGGGAGACCCAGTACTTC.

This sequence joins TRBV2 and TRBJ2-3; 9 nucleotides align to TRBD2. CDR1 is SNHLY and CDR2 is FYNNEI in the germline V gene. The CDR3 runs to 14 residues. The V segment lost 6 bases and the J segment 2 bases; nucleotides outside the gene matches: 3. Written as DNA, the CDR3 is TGTGCCAGCAGATGGACTAGCGCCACAGATACGCAGTATTTT. Protein sequence: CASRWTSATDTQYF.

This chain joins TRBV7-2 and TRBJ2-7; D remains ambiguous. Germline V gene lookup returns CDR1 SGHTA and CDR2 FQGNSA. This CDR3 is 15 amino acids long. Trimming took 4 bases from V and 2 from J, leaving 15 bases between them. CDR3 sequence (DNA): TGTGCCAGCAGCTCCCAGACTGGTGCAACCTACGAGCAGTACTTC. The encoded protein is CASSSQTGATYEQYF.

V is TRBV6-6 and J is TRBJ1-2; D unresolved. V gave up 0 bases and J gave up 2 bases, with 7 bases separating them. This CDR3 has 14 residues. CDR1 and CDR2 (germline): MNHNY, SVGAGI (reference sequence). The CDR3 here is CASSYSGGNYGYTF. CDR3 DNA: TGTGCCAGCAGTTACTCGGGAGGGAACTATGGCTACACCTTC.

The count of this clone is one. V is TRBV7-2 and J is TRBJ1-5; unclear D gene. CDR3 length: 15 amino acids. The V end lost 2 bases, the J end lost 0 bases, and 8 bases lay between the germline ends. Germline V CDR1 and CDR2: SGHTA, FQGNSA. The CDR3 DNA is TGTGCCAGCAGCTTACGACCGAATAGCAATCAGCCCCAGCATTTT. Its protein product is CASSLRPNSNQPQHF.

The chain uses TRBV6-1 and TRBJ2-7; D is possibly TRBD2 (5 bases). Germline V lookup: CDR1 MNHNS, CDR2 SASEGT. Trimming removed 3 bases at V and 7 bases at J, with 16 bases between. The CDR3 sequence is 14 residues long. The CDR3 DNA sequence: TGTGCCAGCAGTGATGGGCCCTTAACGGGAGAGCAGTACTTC. It yields the protein CASSDGPLTGEQYF.

The CDR3 is CASSLYRGRTENTIYF. The DNA of the CDR3 is TGTGCCAGCAGCCTGTACAGGGGGCGTACGGAAAACACCATATATTTT. This rearrangement joins TRBV11-1 to TRBJ1-3, with 9 bases lining up with TRBD1. V was pared by 5 bases and J by 6 bases, with 11 bases of the junction left unmatched. The CDR3 totals 16 residues. CDR1 SGHAT and CDR2 FQDESV come from the germline V gene (reference sequence).

V gene TRBV5-1 combines with J gene TRBJ1-1; D remains ambiguous. Trimming took off 4 bases at V and 0 bases at J, with 10 bases between the two ends. This CDR3 comprises 14 residues. Germline V lookup: CDR1 SGHRS, CDR2 YFSETQ. The chain's CDR3 is CASSIEGVNTEAFF. The CDR3 DNA reads TGCGCCAGCAGCATAGAGGGAGTGAACACTGAAGCTTTCTTT. Combining the CDR3 with reference TRBV5-1 and TRBJ1-1 gives the whole variable domain KAGVTQTPRYLIKTRGQQVTLSCSPISGHRSVSWYQQTPGQGLQFLFEYFSETQRNKGNFPGRFSGRQFSNSRSEMNVSTLELGDSALYLCASSIEGVNTEAFFGQGTRLTVV.

The chain joins TRBV28 to TRBJ2-7; D remains unclear. CDR3 length: 13 residues. Trimming left V 4 bases short and J 3 bases short, with 10 bases between. Germline CDR1 reads MDHEN; CDR2 reads SYDVKM. The DNA of the CDR3 is TGTGCCAGCAGTTGGCGTAGGGTCTACGAGCAGTACTTC. It translates to CASSWRRVYEQYF. Using reference TRBV28 and TRBJ2-7 for the parts outside the CDR3, the full variable domain is DVKVTQSSRYLVKRTGEKVFLECVQDMDHENMFWYRQDPGLGLRLIYFSYDVKMKEKGDIPEGYSVSREKKERFSLILESASTNQTSMYLCASSWRRVYEQYFGPGTRLTVT.

Worth noting for this clone: Other nucleotide sequences from this sample produce the same CDR3. The chain couples TRBV19 to TRBJ2-7, with a possible D match to TRBD2 (5 bases). V dropped 5 bases and J dropped 3 bases, with 5 bases sitting between them. The CDR3 length is 11 residues. The germline V gene encodes CDR1 LNHDA and CDR2 SQIVND (reference sequence). The CDR3 nucleotides read TGTGCCAGTAGTGAGGGCTACGAGCAGTACTTC. It specifies CASSEGYEQYF. The full variable domain, completed using reference TRBV19 and TRBJ2-7, is DGGITQSPKYLFRKEGQNVTLSCEQNLNHDAMYWYRQDPGQGLRLIYYSQIVNDFQKGDIAEGYSVSREKKESFPLTVTSAQKNPTAFYLCASSEGYEQYFGPGTRLTVT.

The V and J genes are TRBV6-5 and TRBJ2-3; 11 bases align to TRBD2. In germline, CDR1 is MNHEY, CDR2 SVGAGI. The V and J ends lost 6 bases and 2 bases, in that order; junction bases with no gene match: 4. This CDR3 spans 15 amino acids. The CDR3, as DNA: TGTGCCAGCAGATCGACTAGCGGGAACACAGATACGCAGTATTTT. This encodes CASRSTSGNTDTQYF.

The V call is TRBV9, the J call TRBJ1-2; unclear D gene. Germline V CDR1 and CDR2: SGDLS, YYNGEE. This CDR3 region has 14 residues. Trimming stripped 0 bases from V and 6 bases from J, with 12 bases between. The CDR3 nucleotides read TGTGCCAGCAGCGTAGAGGATTCAATAAATGGCTACACCTTC. Translating it yields CASSVEDSINGYTF. The whole variable domain, remainder taken from reference TRBV9 and TRBJ1-2, is DSGVTQTPKHLITATGQRVTLRCSPRSGDLSVYWYQQSLDQGLQFLIQYYNGEERAKGNILERFSAQQFPDLHSELNLSSLELGDSALYFCASSVEDSINGYTFGSGTRLTVV.

This chain links TRBV27 with TRBJ2-5; TRBD1 or TRBD2 may be the D gene (5 bases each). The germline V gene has CDR1 MNHEY and CDR2 SMNVEV (reference sequence). CDR3 length: 12 residues. V was trimmed by 5 bases and J by 5 bases, leaving 9 bases between them. This CDR3 is CASSQWGETQYF. CDR3 DNA: TGTGCCAGCAGTCAGTGGGGGGAGACCCAGTACTTC.

The rearrangement links TRBV5-1 to TRBJ1-4, with 8 bases identical to TRBD1. The germline gives CDR1 SGHRS, CDR2 YFSETQ. This CDR3 is 15 amino acids long. J lost 2 bases, V lost 6 bases, and 6 bases had no gene match. The CDR3 here is CASNEQGATNEKLFF. As DNA, the CDR3 is TGCGCCAGCAATGAGCAGGGGGCCACTAATGAAAAACTGTTTTTT.

The CDR3 nucleotides read TGTGCCAGCAGCCCCCTCCATGGCTACACCTTC. Translating it yields CASSPLHGYTF. The chain is built from TRBV11-1 and TRBJ1-2, with D hard to call. The CDR3 loop spans 11 amino acids. The germline V and J ends were trimmed by 5 bases and 6 bases, with 7 bases remaining between them. Germline CDR1 reads SGHAT; CDR2 reads FQDESV (reference sequence).

Worth noting for this clone: Other DNA sequences within the sample encode an identical CDR3. The chain is built from TRBV9 and TRBJ2-2; D is unresolved. Germline V gene data show CDR1 as SGDLS and CDR2 as YYNGEE. This CDR3 spans 12 amino acids. Trimming took off 2 bases at V and 6 bases at J, with 5 bases between the two ends. The CDR3 region is CASSVSSGELFF. The CDR3 nucleotides read TGTGCCAGCAGCGTTAGTTCCGGGGAGCTGTTTTTT.